These T cell receptor beta chains were read from a single sample in a study of blood T cell repertoires in COVID-19. The assay was immunoSEQ multiplex PCR, and TCRdb's table has in-frame clones only and misses some. The sample holds 150,000 to 170,000 clones, roughly 84% seen once. Specimen: peripheral blood. All receptors derive from a woman aged 60-70 years with COVID-19, enrolled during active disease. Each CDR3 is given with its conserved first and last residue. D genes are given only for firm matches. Part of the rows lack a size; the others show once, few, many or a class for expanded clones.

CDR3aa: CASSPRGGEMNTEAFF
CDR3nt: TGTGCCAGCTCACCAAGGGGCGGGGAGATGAACACTGAAGCTTTCTTT
j_gene: TRBJ1-1
v_gene: TRBV18
abundance: -
d_gene: -

CDR3aa: CASSLYQGQETQYF
CDR3nt: TGTGCCAGCAGTTTATATCAGGGGCAAGAGACCCAGTACTTC
j_gene: TRBJ2-5
v_gene: TRBV27
abundance: -
d_gene: -

CDR3aa: CASSLDGQGAYEQYF
CDR3nt: TGCGCCAGCAGCCTGGACGGACAGGGGGCTTACGAGCAGTACTTC
j_gene: TRBJ2-7
v_gene: TRBV5-1
abundance: -
d_gene: TRBD1

CDR3aa: CASSPGTSANNEQFF
CDR3nt: TGCGCCAGCAGCCCCGGGACTAGCGCCAACAATGAGCAGTTCTTC
j_gene: TRBJ2-1
v_gene: TRBV5-1
abundance: -
d_gene: TRBD2

CDR3aa: CASSLESMGQGRSNQPQHF
CDR3nt: TGTGCCAGCAGCTTAGAATCCATGGGACAGGGCAGAAGCAATCAGCCCCAGCATTTT
j_gene: TRBJ1-5
v_gene: TRBV7-9
abundance: few
d_gene: TRBD1

CDR3aa: CASSNPGLAGTSYNEQFF
CDR3nt: TGCGCCAGCAGCAACCCGGGACTAGCGGGAACCTCCTACAATGAGCAGTTCTTC
j_gene: TRBJ2-1
v_gene: TRBV5-1
abundance: -
d_gene: TRBD2

CDR3aa: CATRSGSSNQPQHF
CDR3nt: TGTGCCACCCGGTCGGGGTCGAGCAATCAGCCCCAGCATTTT
j_gene: TRBJ1-5
v_gene: TRBV10-3
abundance: -
d_gene: -

CDR3aa: CASSKQSGNTIYF
CDR3nt: TGTGCCAGCAGCAAACAGTCTGGAAACACCATATATTTT
j_gene: TRBJ1-3
v_gene: TRBV7-9
abundance: -
d_gene: -

CDR3aa: CASRRQEGTDTQYF
CDR3nt: TGTGCCAGCAGACGACAGGAGGGCACAGATACGCAGTATTTT
j_gene: TRBJ2-3
v_gene: TRBV27
abundance: -
d_gene: -

CDR3aa: CASSIMAQGSTGELFF
CDR3nt: TGTGCCAGTAGTATAATGGCGCAGGGGAGCACCGGGGAGCTGTTTTTT
j_gene: TRBJ2-2
v_gene: TRBV19
abundance: -
d_gene: -

CDR3aa: CASSIAGQGTSPLHF
CDR3nt: TGTGCCAGTAGTATTGCAGGACAGGGAACATCACCCCTCCACTTT
j_gene: TRBJ1-6
v_gene: TRBV19
abundance: -
d_gene: TRBD1

CDR3aa: CASSPVGRITDTQYF
CDR3nt: TGTGCCAGCAGCCCAGTGGGCAGGATCACAGATACGCAGTATTTT
j_gene: TRBJ2-3
v_gene: TRBV7-6
abundance: -
d_gene: -

CDR3aa: CASSVGRNTEAFF
CDR3nt: TGTGCCAGCAGCGTGGGCAGAAACACTGAAGCTTTCTTT
j_gene: TRBJ1-1
v_gene: TRBV9
abundance: once
d_gene: -

CDR3aa: CASSFRSGLRGTEAFF
CDR3nt: TGCGCCAGCAGCTTTAGGTCAGGGTTGAGAGGCACTGAAGCTTTCTTT
j_gene: TRBJ1-1
v_gene: TRBV5-1
abundance: -
d_gene: -

CDR3aa: CASRTGTNTEAFF
CDR3nt: TGTGCCAGTAGGACAGGGACAAACACTGAAGCTTTCTTT
j_gene: TRBJ1-1
v_gene: TRBV25-1
abundance: -
d_gene: TRBD1

CDR3aa: CASSLAWAGGGSYEQYF
CDR3nt: TGTGCCAGCAGCTTAGCGTGGGCGGGAGGGGGCTCCTACGAGCAGTACTTC
j_gene: TRBJ2-7
v_gene: TRBV7-2
abundance: -
d_gene: TRBD2

CDR3aa: CAWSVGRMLKQAIYF
CDR3nt: TGTGCCTGGAGTGTAGGCAGGATGCTTAAACAAGCCATATATTTT
j_gene: TRBJ1-3
v_gene: TRBV30
abundance: -
d_gene: -

CDR3aa: CASTGQTYQPQHF
CDR3nt: TGTGCCAGCACGGGACAGACGTATCAGCCCCAGCATTTT
j_gene: TRBJ1-5
v_gene: TRBV6-5
abundance: -
d_gene: TRBD1

CDR3aa: CASSVIPGSGNTIYF
CDR3nt: TGTGCCAGCAGCGTAATTCCAGGCAGTGGAAACACCATATATTTT
j_gene: TRBJ1-3
v_gene: TRBV9
abundance: -
d_gene: -

CDR3aa: CASSLAGSRNTEAFF
CDR3nt: TGTGCCAGCAGCTTAGCTGGCTCCCGGAACACTGAAGCTTTCTTT
j_gene: TRBJ1-1
v_gene: TRBV11-2
abundance: -
d_gene: -

CDR3aa: CASSPTRTGYGYTF
CDR3nt: TGTGCCAGCAGCCCAACTCGGACAGGGTACGGCTACACCTTC
j_gene: TRBJ1-2
v_gene: TRBV7-3
abundance: -
d_gene: TRBD1